Presented here are 29 T cell receptor beta chains from one specimen sequenced in a study of T cell repertoires in cytomegalovirus infection. In TCRdb, the reads were re-called with MiXCR into one record per CDR3 protein. In the table there are around 310,000 distinct CDR3 sequences, roughly 15% of which are singletons. Sequencing input: PBMCs. All receptors derive from a human donor in good health (CMV status not recorded). Some clones in this sample may be carry-over from other donors' samples.

The gene calls are TRBV20-1 and TRBJ2-5; unclear D gene. CDR3 length: 15 residues. Between the trimmed V and J ends, which lost 0 bases and 2 bases, there was a span of 13 bases. The germline V gene encodes CDR1 DFQATT and CDR2 SNEGSKA (reference sequence). The CDR3 loop is CSARDFRTAQETQYF. In DNA, the CDR3 is TGCAGTGCTAGAGATTTCCGCACAGCTCAAGAGACCCAGTACTTC.

The rearrangement links TRBV5-4 to TRBJ2-7; TRBD1 might be the D (6 bases). The CDR3 is 17 amino acids. V was trimmed by 4 bases and J by 2 bases, leaving 22 bases between them. Germline V gene sequence: CDR1 SGHNT, CDR2 YYREEE (reference sequence). CDR3 coding DNA: TGTGCCAGCAGCCATGCCCAAGGAAGGGGGACAACCTACGAGCAGTACTTC. Translating it yields CASSHAQGRGTTYEQYF.

The V call is TRBV12-3 or TRBV12-4, the J call TRBJ2-5, with 11 bases matching TRBD1. CDR3 length: 15 amino acids. After removal of 6 bases from V and 4 bases from J, the junction contained 7 bases not matched to a gene. This CDR3 reads CASSRPGTGGETQYF. CDR3 DNA sequence: TGTGCCAGCAGCCGTCCCGGGACAGGGGGAGAGACCCAGTACTTC.

The chain recombines TRBV20-1 with TRBJ2-7; 7 bases fit TRBD2. There are 17 residues in the CDR3. The germline gives CDR1 DFQATT, CDR2 SNEGSKA (reference sequence). Trimming cost V 2 bases and J 1 base; bases outside gene matches: 14. CDR3 in DNA: TGCAGTGCTAGACCGCGCGACGGACTAGTTGGGTCCTACGAGCAGTACTTC. It is translated as CSARPRDGLVGSYEQYF.

This clonotype was seen only a few times. Here the CDR3 DNA reads TGCGCCAGCAGCCAAGATAGAAGCGGGGAGAGCACAGATACGCAGTATTTT. This sequence encodes CASSQDRSGESTDTQYF. The chain links TRBV4-1 to TRBJ2-3; 7 nucleotides match TRBD2. V lost 0 bases, J lost 0 bases, and 6 bases stayed unmatched. The germline CDR1 and CDR2 sequences are MGHRA and YSYEKL. There are 17 residues in the CDR3.

Only a few counts were recorded for this clonotype. This chain uses TRBV9 with TRBJ2-5, with a weak D call TRBD1 (5 bases). CDR3 size: 15 residues. Trimming removed 4 bases at V and 1 base at J, with 14 bases between. In germline, CDR1 is SGDLS, CDR2 YYNGEE. The CDR3, as DNA: TGTGCCAGCAGCCCCCTGGGCAGGGTCCAAGAGACCCAGTACTTC. It is translated as CASSPLGRVQETQYF.

Many counts were recorded for this clonotype. The chain uses TRBV5-8 and TRBJ1-1; D unresolved. This CDR3 has 11 residues. Germline assignment: CDR1 SGHTS and CDR2 YDEGEE. V gave up 5 bases and J gave up 5 bases, with 7 bases separating them. CDR3 DNA sequence: TGTGCCAGCAGGGGGAGGACTGAAGCTTTCTTT. This translates into CASRGRTEAFF.

This clonotype was counted between two and nine times. This chain connects TRBV18 to TRBJ1-6; 8 bases fit TRBD1. Germline trimming cut 3 bases from V and 9 bases from J; bases unmatched to any gene: 4. Germline V gene sequence: CDR1 KGHSH, CDR2 LQKENI. CDR3 length equals 14 residues. Here the CDR3 reads CASSPGTGGSPLHF. In DNA form, the CDR3 reads TGTGCCAGCTCACCCGGGACAGGCGGTTCACCCCTCCACTTT.

In its sample, this clonotype was seen many times. This sequence joins TRBV27 and TRBJ2-1; 9 bases align to TRBD1. CDR1 MNHEY and CDR2 SMNVEV come from the germline V gene (reference sequence). The CDR3 is made up of 18 amino acids. V lost 5 bases and J lost 8; bases outside the gene matches: 19. The CDR3, as DNA: TGTGCCAGCAGTGTCCGGGACAGGGTTTCTCTAATGTCCGATGAGCAGTTCTTC. Protein product: CASSVRDRVSLMSDEQFF.

Worth noting for this clonotype: This sequence may be a read error, since a much larger clone differs from it by one base. This chain joins TRBV7-2 and TRBJ2-2; weak D call: TRBD2 (6 bases). The CDR3 runs 14 residues. Germline V lookup: CDR1 SGHTA, CDR2 FQGNSA. CDR3 amino acids: CASSPLAPFRELCF. CDR3 sequence (DNA): TGTGCCAGCAGCCCACTAGCACCCTTCCGGGAGCTGTGTTTT.

This clonotype was seen many times. The CDR3 spells CAISESGYPTNEKLFF. In nucleotides, the CDR3 is TGTGCCATCAGTGAGTCTGGATATCCAACTAATGAAAAACTGTTTTTT. V and J are TRBV10-3 and TRBJ1-4; D not resolved. Germline CDR1 ENHRY, CDR2 SYGVKD. Trimming took off 0 bases at V and 0 bases at J, with 8 bases between the two ends. The CDR3 is 16 amino acids.

This rearrangement joins TRBV7-9 to TRBJ2-5; TRBD1 or TRBD2 may be the D gene (5 bases each). The length of the CDR3 is 15 residues. Per the germline V gene, CDR1 is SEHNR and CDR2 is FQNEAQ (reference sequence). V lost 0 bases, J lost 4 bases, and 12 bases lay in between. This chain's CDR3 is CASSLARAGTETQYF. In nucleotides, the CDR3 is TGTGCCAGCAGCTTAGCGAGAGCAGGGACAGAGACCCAGTACTTC.

Remarks on this clonotype: The junction shows a germline mismatch at one end, possibly a read error. This chain joins TRBV2 and TRBJ2-2; TRBD2 matches 9 bases. CDR1 and CDR2 (germline): SNHLY, FYNNEI. The CDR3 is made up of 15 amino acids. The CDR3 sequence: CATSPGLANTGELFF. The CDR3 DNA sequence: TGTGCCACCAGTCCGGGACTAGCCAACACCGGGGAGCTGTTTTTT. Complete variable domain (other parts from reference TRBV2 and TRBJ2-2): EPEVTQTPSHQVTQMGQEVILRCVPISNHLYFYWYRQILGQKVEFLVSFYNNEISEKSEIFDDQFSVERPDGSNFTLKIRSTKLEDSAMYFCATSPGLANTGELFFGEGSRLTVL.

At least ten counts were recorded for this clonotype. The J gene is TRBJ1-6, the V gene TRBV12-3 or TRBV12-4, with 7 positions matching TRBD1. The J segment lost 10 bases and the V segment lost 3 bases, leaving 9 bases of the junction unmatched. The CDR3 length is 15 residues. The CDR3 DNA follows: TGTGCCAGCAGTTTCACAAACAGGGGAAGCTCACCCCTCCACTTT. It is translated as CASSFTNRGSSPLHF.

In its sample, this clonotype was seen many times. The chain links TRBV20-1 to TRBJ1-1; TRBD1 matches at 7 bases. The CDR3 sequence is 12 residues long. The V gene's germline CDR1 is DFQATT and CDR2 SNEGSKA (reference sequence). With V trimmed by 3 bases and J by 8 bases, 6 bases remained unmatched. This CDR3 is CSARAQGDEAFF. The CDR3 nucleotides are TGCAGTGCTAGGGCGCAGGGGGACGAAGCTTTCTTT.

The rearrangement uses TRBV18 and TRBJ1-2, with 10 bases aligning to TRBD1. The CDR3 contains 16 residues. Germline lookup yields CDR1 KGHSH and CDR2 LQKENI. The V and J ends lost 2 bases and 0 bases, in that order; junction bases with no gene match: 3. CDR3 region: CASSPRTGGTNYGYTF. CDR3 nucleotides: TGTGCCAGCTCACCAAGGACAGGGGGAACTAACTATGGCTACACCTTC.

V gene TRBV5-1 combines with J gene TRBJ2-5; 8 bases agree with TRBD2. Trimming removed 1 base from V and 2 bases from J; junction bases left unmatched: 7. The CDR3 loop spans 16 amino acids. The germline gives CDR1 SGHRS, CDR2 YFSETQ. CDR3 residues: CASSLSSGGAQETQYF. CDR3 coding DNA: TGCGCCAGCAGCTTGTCGAGCGGGGGAGCTCAAGAGACCCAGTACTTC.

The V call is TRBV12-3 or TRBV12-4, the J call TRBJ2-5; D is tentatively TRBD1 or TRBD2 (5 bases each). This CDR3 is 14 amino acids long. V lost 2 bases and J 1 base, leaving 8 bases between the germline ends. CDR3 DNA: TGTGCCAGCAGTTTACAGGGAGCCCAAGAGACCCAGTACTTC. This gives the protein CASSLQGAQETQYF.

This clonotype was observed many times. The rearrangement links TRBV7-9 to TRBJ1-2, with TRBD1 matching 7 bases. CDR1 and CDR2 (germline): SEHNR, FQNEAQ (reference sequence). The length of the CDR3 is 15 residues. V was clipped by 7 bases and J by 3 bases; unmatched bases: 11. The CDR3: CASTGTARRDYGYTF. The CDR3 DNA reads as TGTGCCAGCACCGGGACAGCCAGGCGGGACTATGGCTACACCTTC.

A few counts support this clonotype. The V gene is TRBV20-1, the J gene TRBJ2-2; either TRBD1 or TRBD2 may fit D (5 bases each). The V end was cut by 3 bases, the J end by 2 bases, with 10 bases between. From germline, CDR1 is DFQATT and CDR2 SNEGSKA (reference sequence). This CDR3 is built from 14 residues. CDR3 residues: CSASAGANTGELFF. CDR3 nucleotide sequence: TGCAGTGCTAGTGCCGGGGCTAACACCGGGGAGCTGTTTTTT.

At least ten counts were recorded for this clonotype. J is TRBJ2-6 and V is TRBV7-9; D could derive from TRBD1 or TRBD2 (5 bases each). This CDR3 has 17 amino acids. Germline CDR1 is SEHNR and CDR2 is FQNEAQ (reference sequence). The V end was cut by 8 bases, the J end by 6 bases, with 23 bases between. The CDR3 sequence: CASGLTFTGLEANVLTF. In nucleotides, the CDR3 is TGTGCCAGCGGACTCACGTTTACAGGCTTAGAGGCCAACGTCCTGACTTTC.

This clonotype has a count of ten or more. The chain carries TRBV12-3 or TRBV12-4 and TRBJ2-1; 11 bases match TRBD2. The length of the CDR3 is 16 residues. With 6 bases clipped from V and 7 bases from J, the junction kept 11 bases outside the gene matches. CDR3 nucleotide sequence: TGTGCCAGCAGCAATAGCGGGGGGGCCCGTGGGAATGAGCAGTTCTTC. Protein sequence: CASSNSGGARGNEQFF.

This clonotype was recorded at least ten times. The genes are TRBV5-1 and TRBJ1-4, with no clear D. The CDR3 length is 15 residues. CDR1 is SGHRS, CDR2 YFSETQ, per germline. Trimming removed 0 bases from V and 8 bases from J, with 14 bases in between. The CDR3 spells CASSLEPGIWEKLFF. The CDR3 DNA sequence: TGCGCCAGCAGCTTGGAACCAGGTATCTGGGAAAAACTGTTTTTT.

This clonotype has at least ten counts. The rearrangement uses TRBV12-3 or TRBV12-4 and TRBJ2-2; weak D call: TRBD2 (6 bases). Trimming took 8 bases from V and 1 from J, leaving 8 bases between them. There are 13 residues in the CDR3. CDR3 amino acids: CASGTRNTGELFF. The CDR3 region has the DNA TGTGCCAGCGGGACTCGGAACACCGGGGAGCTGTTTTTT.

This clonotype was seen more than once but under ten times. The rearrangement links TRBV6-5 to TRBJ2-1; the D gene could be TRBD1 or TRBD2 (5 bases each). The germline V gene encodes CDR1 MNHEY and CDR2 SVGAGI. The germline V and J ends were trimmed by 1 base and 0 bases, with 16 bases remaining between them. The CDR3 contains 18 residues. CDR3 DNA: TGTGCCAGCAGTTACTTCCCCCCGGCAGGGAGCTCCTACAATGAGCAGTTCTTC. It encodes CASSYFPPAGSSYNEQFF.

In the case of this clonotype: A single base separates this from a much larger clone, so it may be a read error. The gene calls are TRBV15 and TRBJ1-1; D is ambiguous. CDR3 size: 14 residues. Germline V gene sequence: CDR1 LNHNV, CDR2 YYDKDF (reference sequence). The CDR3 bases are TGTGCCACCAGCACAACCCCTTCCAACACTGAAGCTTCCTTT. Translated, it gives CATSTTPSNTEASF. Drawing the rest from reference TRBV15 and TRBJ1-1, the complete variable domain is DAMVIQNPRYQVTQFGKPVTLSCSQTLNHNVMYWYQQKSSQAPKLLFHYYDKDFNNEADTPDNFQSRRPNTSFCFLDIRSPGLGDTAMYLCATSTTPSNTEASFGQGTRLTVV.

In the case of this clonotype: The CDR3 does not end in the conserved phenylalanine or tryptophan, so this is likely a read error. The chain links TRBV12-3 or TRBV12-4 to TRBJ1-1; D unclear. The V and J ends lost 3 bases and 5 bases respectively, with 13 bases between them. The CDR3 contains 14 residues. CDR3 DNA: TGTGCCAGCAGTTTTGGTCCCGGAGGGACTGAAGCTTTCTGT. Its protein product is CASSFGPGGTEAFC.

This rearrangement joins TRBV5-5 to TRBJ1-6; TRBD1 is a possible D gene (6 bases). This CDR3 comprises 17 residues. Germline CDR1 SGHKS, CDR2 YYEKEE (reference sequence). V gave up 4 bases and J gave up 2 bases, with 16 bases separating them. The CDR3 region is CASSVGQLSTYNSPLHF. The CDR3 coding sequence is TGTGCCAGCAGCGTTGGACAGCTCAGTACCTATAATTCACCCCTCCACTTT.

This clonotype came up many times. CDR3 sequence reads: CASSLVTPKNIQYF. CDR3 bases: TGTGCCAGCAGCTTAGTGACTCCCAAAAACATTCAGTACTTC. The chain links TRBV11-2 to TRBJ2-4, with D unclear. The V and J ends lost 1 base and 2 bases respectively, with 6 bases between them. The CDR3 totals 14 residues. Per the germline V gene, CDR1 is SGHAT and CDR2 is FQNNGV.